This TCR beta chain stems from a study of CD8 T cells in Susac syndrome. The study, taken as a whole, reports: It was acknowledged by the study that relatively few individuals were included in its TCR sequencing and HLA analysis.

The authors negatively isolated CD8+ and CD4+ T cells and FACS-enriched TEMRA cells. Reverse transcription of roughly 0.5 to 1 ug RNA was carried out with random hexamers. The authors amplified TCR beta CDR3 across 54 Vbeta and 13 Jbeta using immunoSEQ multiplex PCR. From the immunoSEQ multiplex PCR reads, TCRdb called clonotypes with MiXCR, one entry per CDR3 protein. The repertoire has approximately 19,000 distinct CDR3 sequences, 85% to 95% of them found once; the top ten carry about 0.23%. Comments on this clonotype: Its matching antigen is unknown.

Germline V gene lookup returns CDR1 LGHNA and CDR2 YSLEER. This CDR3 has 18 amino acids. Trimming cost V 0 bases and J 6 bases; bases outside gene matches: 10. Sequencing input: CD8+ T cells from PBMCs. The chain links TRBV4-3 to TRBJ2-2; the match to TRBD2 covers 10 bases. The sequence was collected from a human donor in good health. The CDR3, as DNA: TGCGCCAGCAGCCAAGAAGGGCTAGCGGGAGTCCTAGCCGGGGAGCTGTTTTTT. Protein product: CASSQEGLAGVLAGELFF.